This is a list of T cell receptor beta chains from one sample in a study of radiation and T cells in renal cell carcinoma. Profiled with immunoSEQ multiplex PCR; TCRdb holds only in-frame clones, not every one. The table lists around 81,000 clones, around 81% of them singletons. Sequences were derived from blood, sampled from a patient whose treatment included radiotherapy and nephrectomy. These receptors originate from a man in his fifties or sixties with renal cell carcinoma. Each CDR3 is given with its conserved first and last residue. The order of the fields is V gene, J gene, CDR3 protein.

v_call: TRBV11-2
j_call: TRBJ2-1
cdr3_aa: CASSLTSGRAFEQFF

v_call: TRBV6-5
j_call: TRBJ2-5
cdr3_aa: CASSYGDQETQYF

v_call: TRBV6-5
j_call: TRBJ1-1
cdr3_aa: CASRGWTTNTEAFF

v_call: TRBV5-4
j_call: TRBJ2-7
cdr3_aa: CASSETGTSYEQYF

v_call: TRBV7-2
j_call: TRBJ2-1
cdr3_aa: CASSLAGASYNEQFF

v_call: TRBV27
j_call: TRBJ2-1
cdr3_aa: CASSPARLAGANEQFF

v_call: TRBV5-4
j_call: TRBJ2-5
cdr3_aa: CASSLETPIKETQYF

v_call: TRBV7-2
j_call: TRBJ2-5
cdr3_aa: CASSYTSGGDETQYF

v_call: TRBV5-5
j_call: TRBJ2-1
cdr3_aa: CASSLIILNEQFF

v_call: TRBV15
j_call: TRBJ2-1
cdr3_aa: CATRISGTGNEQFF

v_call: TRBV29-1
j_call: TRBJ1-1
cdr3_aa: CSVELGDTEAFF

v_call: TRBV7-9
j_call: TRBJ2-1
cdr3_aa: CASSLVGNEQFF

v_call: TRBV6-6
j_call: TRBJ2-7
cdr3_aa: CASSRKPDPSNF

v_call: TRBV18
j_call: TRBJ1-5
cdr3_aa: CASSPFGPDSNQPQHF

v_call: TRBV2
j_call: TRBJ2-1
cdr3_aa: CASRNWGGSYNEQFF

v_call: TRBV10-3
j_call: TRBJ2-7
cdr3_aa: CASSEPGTGFEQYF

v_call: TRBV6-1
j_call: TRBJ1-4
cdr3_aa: CASTWSATNEKLFF

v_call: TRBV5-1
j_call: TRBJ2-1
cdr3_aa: CASSEPGQDEQFF

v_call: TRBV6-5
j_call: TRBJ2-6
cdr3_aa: CASSPQGVGANVLTF

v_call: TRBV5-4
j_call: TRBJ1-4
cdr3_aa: CASSLERSVANEKLFF

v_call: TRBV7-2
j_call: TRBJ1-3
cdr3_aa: CASSLGGQGTTIYF

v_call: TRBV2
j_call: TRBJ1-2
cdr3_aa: CASSRLEGNYGYTF

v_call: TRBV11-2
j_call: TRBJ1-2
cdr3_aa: CASSSDRQNNYGYTF

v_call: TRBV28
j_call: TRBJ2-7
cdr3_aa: CASSSRGGEQYF

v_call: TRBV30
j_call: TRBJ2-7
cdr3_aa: CAWSITSYEQYF

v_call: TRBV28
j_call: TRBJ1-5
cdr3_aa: CASSLWGTPNQPQHF

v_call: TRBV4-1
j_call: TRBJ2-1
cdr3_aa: CASSPLGDEQFF

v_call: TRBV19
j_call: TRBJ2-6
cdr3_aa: CASSIGVGANVLTF